This is a list of T cell receptor beta chains from one sample in a study of shared clonotypes between healthy human individuals. Libraries were prepared by immunoSEQ multiplex PCR; TCRdb keeps only in-frame clonotypes and omits some of them. The data show 2,100,000 or so clones, approximately 96% seen once. Sequencing used naive CD4+ T cells sorted from blood. The receptor set was obtained from a young man in good health. CDR3s include the opening cysteine and the closing phenylalanine or tryptophan. Each record gives: V gene, J gene, clone size, D gene, CDR3 protein, CDR3 DNA. The D gene is left open where the match is weak. A clone size is listed for some rows: how often the clone was seen (once, few, many), or a class if it is expanded.

V: TRBV7-9; J: TRBJ2-7; size: -; D: TRBD2; CDR3: CASSLTSGRGAYEQYF; DNA: TGTGCCAGCAGCTTAACGAGCGGGAGAGGTGCCTACGAGCAGTACTTC
V: TRBV5-1; J: TRBJ1-2; size: -; D: -; CDR3: CASRDLKGVVYGYTF; DNA: TGCGCCAGCAGGGATTTAAAGGGGGTAGTCTATGGCTACACCTTC
V: TRBV5-1; J: TRBJ2-2; size: once; D: TRBD1; CDR3: CASRGQGSTGELFF; DNA: TGCGCCAGCAGGGGACAGGGTAGCACCGGGGAGCTGTTTTTT
V: TRBV4-1; J: TRBJ1-6; size: few; D: TRBD1; CDR3: CASRIGQGGSPLHF; DNA: TGCGCCAGCAGAATCGGACAGGGAGGTTCACCCCTCCACTTT
V: TRBV6-6; J: TRBJ1-5; size: -; D: -; CDR3: CASSSQSGTNQPQHF; DNA: TGTGCCAGCAGTTCCCAATCGGGCACCAATCAGCCCCAGCATTTT
V: TRBV5-1; J: TRBJ1-1; size: -; D: -; CDR3: CASSLAAGNTEAFF; DNA: TGCGCCAGCAGCTTGGCGGCAGGGAACACTGAAGCTTTCTTT
V: TRBV5-1; J: TRBJ1-1; size: few; D: -; CDR3: CASSFSGNTEAFF; DNA: TGCGCCAGCAGCTTTAGCGGGAACACTGAAGCTTTCTTT
V: TRBV7-2; J: TRBJ1-5; size: -; D: -; CDR3: CASTPDINQPQHF; DNA: TGTGCCAGCACCCCCGACATCAATCAGCCCCAGCATTTT
V: TRBV5-1; J: TRBJ2-3; size: -; D: TRBD1; CDR3: CASSLVQGGGNTQYF; DNA: TGCGCCAGCAGCTTGGTACAGGGGGGTGGAAATACGCAGTATTTT
V: TRBV9; J: TRBJ2-3; size: -; D: TRBD1; CDR3: CASSDRAPGQGAKDTQYF; DNA: TGTGCCAGCAGCGACCGTGCTCCGGGACAGGGGGCGAAAGATACGCAGTATTTT
V: TRBV28; J: TRBJ1-5; size: -; D: -; CDR3: CASKQGGNQPQHF; DNA: TGTGCCAGCAAGCAGGGCGGCAATCAGCCCCAGCATTTT
V: TRBV5-6; J: TRBJ2-7; size: -; D: -; CDR3: CASSFKLSAPGYEQYF; DNA: TGTGCCAGCAGCTTCAAACTTAGCGCACCGGGTTACGAGCAGTACTTC
V: TRBV18; J: TRBJ1-1; size: -; D: -; CDR3: CASSKLEGWITEAFF; DNA: TGTGCCAGCTCCAAACTCGAGGGATGGATCACTGAAGCTTTCTTT
V: TRBV19; J: TRBJ1-1; size: -; D: -; CDR3: CASGYRTGGGTEAFF; DNA: TGTGCCAGTGGATATAGGACGGGCGGGGGTACTGAAGCTTTCTTT
V: TRBV4-3; J: TRBJ2-7; size: -; D: TRBD2; CDR3: CASSRGLADSYEQYF; DNA: TGCGCCAGCAGCCGGGGACTAGCGGACTCCTACGAGCAGTACTTC
V: TRBV25-1; J: TRBJ2-3; size: -; D: TRBD2; CDR3: CASSGGTTTSTDTQYF; DNA: TGTGCCAGCAGCGGGGGGACTACCACTAGCACAGATACGCAGTATTTT
V: TRBV7-2; J: TRBJ1-6; size: -; D: TRBD1; CDR3: CASSLGGTASRSPLHF; DNA: TGTGCCAGCAGCTTAGGAGGGACAGCTTCAAGATCACCCCTCCACTTT
V: TRBV19; J: TRBJ2-7; size: once; D: TRBD1; CDR3: CASSTLGQGGSYEQYF; DNA: TGTGCCAGTAGTACCCTGGGACAGGGAGGTAGCTACGAGCAGTACTTC
V: TRBV30; J: TRBJ2-3; size: -; D: -; CDR3: CAWSVKGTDTQYF; DNA: TGTGCCTGGAGTGTTAAGGGGACAGATACGCAGTATTTT
V: TRBV7-9; J: TRBJ2-1; size: -; D: -; CDR3: CASSLGQGDEQFF; DNA: TGTGCCAGCAGCTTAGGGCAGGGTGATGAGCAGTTCTTC
V: TRBV7-2; J: TRBJ2-3; size: -; D: TRBD2; CDR3: CASSLASSGRGTDTQYF; DNA: TGTGCCAGCAGCTTAGCTAGCAGCGGGAGAGGCACAGATACGCAGTATTTT
V: TRBV5-1; J: TRBJ1-4; size: -; D: -; CDR3: CASSLVRGGEEKLFF; DNA: TGCGCCAGCAGCTTGGTGCGGGGGGGAGAAGAAAAACTGTTTTTT
V: TRBV7-9; J: TRBJ2-5; size: -; D: TRBD2; CDR3: CASSSRLADQETQYF; DNA: TGTGCCAGCAGCTCAAGACTAGCGGATCAAGAGACCCAGTACTTC
V: TRBV11-2; J: TRBJ2-2; size: -; D: TRBD2; CDR3: CASSLAAGGYTGELFF; DNA: TGTGCCAGCAGCTTAGCAGCGGGGGGTTACACCGGGGAGCTGTTTTTT
V: TRBV5-1; J: TRBJ1-3; size: -; D: TRBD1; CDR3: CASSLWTGSGNTIYF; DNA: TGCGCCAGCAGTCTCTGGACAGGCTCTGGAAACACCATATATTTT
V: TRBV29-1; J: TRBJ2-5; size: -; D: TRBD1; CDR3: CSVGTGQETQYF; DNA: TGCAGCGTGGGGACAGGGCAAGAGACCCAGTACTTC
V: TRBV6-1; J: TRBJ1-5; size: -; D: -; CDR3: CASSLQGGNNQPQHF; DNA: TGTGCCAGCAGCTTACAGGGTGGGAACAATCAGCCCCAGCATTTT
V: TRBV27; J: TRBJ1-2; size: few; D: -; CDR3: CASSLSRFPIYGYTF; DNA: TGTGCCAGCAGTTTATCGCGCTTTCCGATCTATGGCTACACCTTC
V: TRBV6-5; J: TRBJ1-6; size: -; D: -; CDR3: CASSFRDSPLHF; DNA: TGTGCCAGCAGTTTCAGGGATTCACCCCTCCACTTT
V: TRBV6-5; J: TRBJ2-3; size: -; D: -; CDR3: CASSLEGTLYGTQYF; DNA: TGTGCCAGCAGCCTCGAAGGGACCCTTTACGGTACGCAGTATTTT
V: TRBV28; J: TRBJ1-2; size: -; D: -; CDR3: CASSSGFVYGYTF; DNA: TGTGCCAGCAGTTCAGGGTTCGTCTATGGCTACACCTTC
V: TRBV28; J: TRBJ1-1; size: -; D: TRBD1; CDR3: CASRMDRVNTEAFF; DNA: TGTGCCAGCAGGATGGACAGGGTGAACACTGAAGCTTTCTTT
V: TRBV6-1; J: TRBJ2-6; size: once; D: -; CDR3: CASSEASQAALSGANVLTF; DNA: TGTGCCAGCAGTGAAGCGTCCCAGGCGGCCCTCTCTGGGGCCAACGTCCTGACTTTC
V: TRBV5-6; J: TRBJ1-4; size: -; D: -; CDR3: CASSSTVVTNEKLFF; DNA: TGTGCCAGCAGCTCGACGGTAGTGACTAATGAAAAACTGTTTTTT
V: TRBV20-1; J: TRBJ2-5; size: -; D: -; CDR3: CSVRKETQYF; DNA: TGCAGTGTCAGGAAAGAGACCCAGTACTTC
V: TRBV19; J: TRBJ1-3; size: once; D: TRBD1; CDR3: CASSSQGAGNTIYF; DNA: TGTGCCAGTAGTAGCCAGGGGGCTGGAAACACCATATATTTT
V: TRBV14; J: TRBJ2-2; size: -; D: -; CDR3: CASSQARGAAGELFF; DNA: TGTGCCAGCAGCCAAGCCCGGGGCGCCGCCGGGGAGCTGTTTTTT
V: TRBV19; J: TRBJ1-2; size: -; D: TRBD1; CDR3: CASRLQGAHGYTF; DNA: TGTGCCAGTAGGCTACAGGGGGCGCATGGCTACACCTTC
V: TRBV18; J: TRBJ2-2; size: once; D: TRBD1; CDR3: CATNHMTGTFTGELFF; DNA: TGTGCCACCAATCACATGACAGGGACCTTCACCGGGGAGCTGTTTTTT
V: TRBV7-8; J: TRBJ1-6; size: -; D: -; CDR3: CASSLVGGDSLHF; DNA: TGTGCCAGCAGCTTAGTAGGCGGCGACTCCCTCCACTTT
V: TRBV5-1; J: TRBJ2-6; size: -; D: -; CDR3: CASSLDGANVLTF; DNA: TGCGCCAGCAGCTTGGATGGGGCCAACGTCCTGACTTTC
V: TRBV6-6; J: TRBJ1-1; size: -; D: -; CDR3: CASSRLPTNTEAFF; DNA: TGTGCCAGCAGCCGCCTTCCCACGAACACTGAAGCTTTCTTT
V: TRBV6-6; J: TRBJ1-3; size: -; D: -; CDR3: CASRDPGNTIYF; DNA: TGTGCCAGCAGGGACCCTGGAAACACCATATATTTT
V: TRBV7-2; J: TRBJ2-7; size: -; D: TRBD2; CDR3: CASSPGTSGRDEQYF; DNA: TGTGCCAGCAGCCCCGGGACTAGCGGGAGGGACGAGCAGTACTTC
V: TRBV5-4; J: TRBJ2-2; size: -; D: -; CDR3: CASSSNIGSPGELFF; DNA: TGTGCCAGCAGCTCAAATATTGGTTCCCCCGGGGAGCTGTTTTTT
V: TRBV2; J: TRBJ2-7; size: -; D: TRBD1; CDR3: CASRRTGGFYEQYF; DNA: TGTGCCAGCAGGAGGACAGGGGGTTTTTACGAGCAGTACTTC
V: TRBV5-6; J: TRBJ2-3; size: -; D: -; CDR3: CASSLAQGSTDTQYF; DNA: TGTGCCAGCAGCTTGGCACAGGGATCCACAGATACGCAGTATTTT
V: TRBV6-5; J: TRBJ1-1; size: -; D: -; CDR3: CASKLEGYGTEAFF; DNA: TGTGCCAGCAAGCTAGAGGGTTACGGGACTGAAGCTTTCTTT
V: TRBV2; J: TRBJ2-5; size: -; D: TRBD1; CDR3: CASREDRATQETQYF; DNA: TGTGCCAGCAGAGAGGACAGGGCCACCCAAGAGACCCAGTACTTC
V: TRBV6-1; J: TRBJ2-7; size: -; D: -; CDR3: CASTTSYMSYEQYF; DNA: TGTGCCAGCACCACATCCTACATGTCCTACGAGCAGTACTTC
V: TRBV7-6; J: TRBJ2-7; size: -; D: -; CDR3: CASQVSGGAYEQYF; DNA: TGTGCCAGCCAGGTGTCAGGAGGAGCCTACGAGCAGTACTTC
V: TRBV18; J: TRBJ2-7; size: -; D: TRBD1; CDR3: CASSQQGDEQYF; DNA: TGTGCCAGCTCACAACAGGGGGACGAGCAGTACTTC
V: TRBV10-3; J: TRBJ1-6; size: -; D: TRBD1; CDR3: CAVRLGQENSPLHF; DNA: TGTGCCGTCAGACTCGGACAGGAGAATTCACCCCTCCACTTT
V: TRBV9; J: TRBJ2-7; size: -; D: TRBD2; CDR3: CASSLGLAVYEQYF; DNA: TGTGCCAGCAGTCTGGGACTAGCGGTATACGAGCAGTACTTC
V: TRBV19; J: TRBJ1-5; size: -; D: TRBD1; CDR3: CASSFSSTGHNQPQHF; DNA: TGTGCCAGTAGTTTCTCTTCGACAGGGCACAATCAGCCCCAGCATTTT
V: TRBV28; J: TRBJ1-5; size: -; D: -; CDR3: CASSSGLSNQPQHF; DNA: TGTGCCAGCAGTTCGGGACTGAGCAATCAGCCCCAGCATTTT
V: TRBV11-2; J: TRBJ2-6; size: -; D: -; CDR3: CASSLSSGANVLTF; DNA: TGTGCCAGCAGCTTAAGCTCTGGGGCCAACGTCCTGACTTTC
V: TRBV5-1; J: TRBJ1-2; size: -; D: TRBD1; CDR3: CASSAGGQGVPNYGYTF; DNA: TGCGCCAGCAGCGCGGGCGGACAGGGGGTCCCTAACTATGGCTACACCTTC
V: TRBV6-6; J: TRBJ1-4; size: -; D: -; CDR3: CASTPSRDEKLFF; DNA: TGTGCCAGCACCCCTTCCAGAGATGAAAAACTGTTTTTT
V: TRBV5-4; J: TRBJ2-3; size: -; D: -; CDR3: CASSSKTDTQYF; DNA: TGTGCCAGCAGCTCTAAAACAGATACGCAGTATTTT